Listed here are 32 T cell receptor beta chains from one sample, sequenced in a study of response to subunit inactivated influenza vaccine. TCRdb recomputed calls from the RT-PCR reads with MiXCR, one row per CDR3 protein. The table shows about 240,000 distinct CDR3 sequences, with 10% to 15% occurring only once. Source: non-naive T cells sorted from PBMCs, taken approximately 15 days before vaccination. The receptors were gathered from a man between 45 and 60 years old who received an inactivated influenza vaccine.

The V call is TRBV11-2, the J call TRBJ2-2, with TRBD2 matching 13 bases. Trimming at V came to 5 bases and at J to 4 bases, leaving 4 bases not matched to a gene. The germline V gene has CDR1 SGHAT and CDR2 FQNNGV. The CDR3 is 16 amino acids. CDR3 protein: CASSPTSGRSTGELFF. Here the CDR3 DNA reads TGTGCCAGCAGCCCGACTAGCGGGAGGTCCACCGGGGAGCTGTTTTTT.

This clonotype was detected many times. This rearrangement joins TRBV20-1 to TRBJ2-3; 12 bases are a match to TRBD2. The CDR3 totals 15 residues. V lost 5 bases to trimming and J lost 1 base; unmatched junction nucleotides: 4. Germline V CDR1 and CDR2: DFQATT, SNEGSKA (reference sequence). CDR3 bases: TGCAGTGCTCGCCGACTAGCGGGAGGCACAGATACGCAGTATTTT. Translation: CSARRLAGGTDTQYF.

This clonotype was seen at least ten times. The CDR3 sequence is CASSPSLTSLPTEAFF. CDR3 nucleotide sequence: TGTGCCAGCAGCCCCAGCCTGACAAGCCTTCCCACTGAAGCTTTCTTT. This chain links TRBV6-2 or TRBV6-3 with TRBJ1-1, with no clear D. This CDR3 spans 16 amino acids. V was shortened by 6 bases and J by 4 bases, with 21 bases between the two germline ends. Germline V gene lookup returns CDR1 MNHEY and CDR2 SVGEGT.

This clonotype was seen many times. The V gene is TRBV6-2 or TRBV6-3, the J gene TRBJ2-3; D possibly corresponds to TRBD1 (5 bases). This CDR3 spans 16 amino acids. In germline, CDR1 is MNHEY, CDR2 SVGEGT. The V end lost 2 bases, the J end lost 0 bases, and 12 bases lay between the germline ends. CDR3 sequence reads: CASSYVSGWSTDTQYF. DNA for the CDR3: TGTGCCAGCAGTTACGTATCAGGGTGGAGCACAGATACGCAGTATTTT.

This clonotype was seen repeatedly, ten times or more. The chain has TRBV20-1 and TRBJ2-1; D is undetermined. The germline V and J ends were trimmed by 5 bases and 7 bases, with 9 bases remaining between them. The CDR3 runs 11 residues. Germline CDR1 and CDR2: DFQATT and SNEGSKA (reference sequence). CDR3 DNA sequence: TGCAGTGCTTCCCGTCGTAATGAGCAGTTCTTC. Amino acids: CSASRRNEQFF.

This clonotype was detected a few times. The chain joins TRBV7-9 to TRBJ2-5; D is unclear. Germline assignment: CDR1 SEHNR and CDR2 FQNEAQ (reference sequence). This CDR3 is built from 14 residues. Trimming stripped 2 bases from V and 5 bases from J, with 12 bases between. CDR3 DNA: TGTGCCAGCAGCTTAAGGTCCGACGGGGAGACCCAGTACTTC. This sequence encodes CASSLRSDGETQYF.

This clonotype was seen more than once but under ten times. V usage is TRBV15 and J usage is TRBJ2-7; the D gene is possibly TRBD2 (6 bases). V was shortened by 5 bases and J by 3 bases, with 17 bases between the two germline ends. This CDR3 spans 15 amino acids. Germline V gene data show CDR1 as LNHNV and CDR2 as YYDKDF (reference sequence). This chain's CDR3 is CATSSTRDWLYEQYF. CDR3 coding DNA: TGTGCCACCAGCTCCACCCGGGACTGGCTCTACGAGCAGTACTTC.

This clonotype has just a few counts. V and J are TRBV7-6 and TRBJ1-5; TRBD1 matches at 9 bases. The CDR3 consists of 13 residues. Germline CDR1 is SGHVS and CDR2 is FNYEAQ. With V trimmed by 8 bases and J by 4 bases, 3 bases remained unmatched. CDR3 nucleotide sequence: TGTGCCAGCGGACAGGGGCAAAATCAGCCCCAGCATTTT. Translation: CASGQGQNQPQHF.

In this sample, this clonotype turned up many times. J is TRBJ2-1 and V is TRBV20-1; D is uncertain. V lost 0 bases, J lost 1 base, and 16 bases lay in between. Germline V gene sequence: CDR1 DFQATT, CDR2 SNEGSKA (reference sequence). The CDR3 totals 17 residues. This chain's CDR3 is CSARDPRKIRSYNEQFF. CDR3 coding DNA: TGCAGTGCTAGAGATCCTCGGAAAATACGGTCCTACAATGAGCAGTTCTTC.

This rearrangement joins TRBV6-2 or TRBV6-3 to TRBJ1-2, with D maybe TRBD1 (5 bases). CDR3 length: 16 residues. Trimming removed 7 bases from V and 9 bases from J, with 27 bases in between. Germline values: CDR1 MNHEY, CDR2 SVGEGT. CDR3: CASTARAGKESGRYTF. DNA of the CDR3: TGTGCCAGCACCGCCCGGGCCGGGAAAGAATCGGGGCGCTACACCTTC.

This clonotype was detected ten times or more. V and J are TRBV10-2 and TRBJ2-3; 10 bases fit TRBD2. This CDR3 is built from 15 residues. V shed 2 bases, J shed 4 bases, and the junction held 3 bases outside the gene matches. Germline V lookup: CDR1 WSHSY, CDR2 SAAADI. The CDR3 nucleotides are TGCGCCAGCAGTGAGCCCAGCGGGGGGGCAGATACGCAGTATTTT. Amino acids: CASSEPSGGADTQYF.

The chain links TRBV20-1 to TRBJ2-5; 8 bases agree with TRBD2. The CDR3 sequence is 16 residues long. V lost 5 bases, J lost 0 bases, and 11 bases stayed unmatched. Germline CDR1 DFQATT, CDR2 SNEGSKA (reference sequence). The CDR3 region is CSAQNPGLGYQETQYF. CDR3 in DNA: TGCAGTGCTCAGAACCCGGGACTAGGCTACCAAGAGACCCAGTACTTC.

This clonotype was picked up a small number of times. The J gene is TRBJ2-1, the V gene TRBV12-3 or TRBV12-4; 15 bases align to TRBD2. V trimming: 5 bases; J trimming: 5 bases; junction bases outside the gene matches: 7. CDR3 length: 17 residues. CDR3: CASSPLGLAGGNNEQFF. The CDR3 nucleotides read TGTGCCAGCAGTCCTTTGGGACTAGCGGGGGGCAACAATGAGCAGTTCTTC.

This clonotype was counted only a few times. The V call is TRBV5-5, the J call TRBJ2-5, with 9 bases lining up with TRBD2. The CDR3 runs to 16 residues. Germline CDR1 SGHKS, CDR2 YYEKEE (reference sequence). V lost 0 bases and J lost 9; bases outside the gene matches: 12. In DNA, the CDR3 is TGTGCCAGCAGCTTGGCCGGGACTAGCCAACCAGGGGCCCAGTACTTC. This sequence encodes CASSLAGTSQPGAQYF. The variable domain in full, completed from reference TRBV5-5 and TRBJ2-5, reads DAGVTQSPTHLIKTRGQQVTLRCSPISGHKSVSWYQQVLGQGPQFIFQYYEKEERGRGNFPDRFSARQFPNYSSELNVNALLLGDSALYLCASSLAGTSQPGAQYFGPGTRLLVL.

This clonotype was recorded a few times. The genes are TRBV10-3 and TRBJ2-7; the D gene is possibly TRBD2 (5 bases). Germline V gene data show CDR1 as ENHRY and CDR2 as SYGVKD. The CDR3 contains 13 residues. V lost 0 bases and J 4 bases, leaving 7 bases between the germline ends. This chain's CDR3 is CAISESTGYEQYF. The CDR3 DNA reads as TGTGCCATCAGTGAGTCGACGGGGTACGAGCAGTACTTC.

The sample holds many counts of this clonotype. The rearrangement links TRBV6-2 or TRBV6-3 to TRBJ2-2; D is unresolved. This CDR3 contains 14 residues. Trimming pared 10 bases from V and 1 base from J, leaving 13 bases between. From germline, CDR1 is MNHEY and CDR2 SVGEGT. The CDR3 coding sequence is TGTGCCACCGCGGCGGCAATGAACACCGGGGAGCTGTTTTTT. It codes for CATAAAMNTGELFF.

The rearrangement links TRBV28 to TRBJ2-7, with D unclear. Deletions cut 9 bases from V and 3 bases from J, with 18 bases between. Germline CDR1 reads MDHEN; CDR2 reads SYDVKM. The CDR3 consists of 14 residues. The CDR3 coding sequence is TGTGCCAGGAGCCTCGGGCTCAGCTGCTACGAGCAGTACTTC. It translates to CARSLGLSCYEQYF.

This clonotype has only a few counts. The chain recombines TRBV24-1 with TRBJ2-5; TRBD1 agrees at 8 bases. The CDR3 spans 17 residues. Germline V CDR1 and CDR2: KGHDR, SFDVKD. The V and J ends lost 3 bases and 6 bases, in that order; junction bases with no gene match: 14. The CDR3 DNA is TGTGCCACCAGTGATGGATCAGGGGGCCGGGGGACGAAGACCCAGTACTTC. Its translation is CATSDGSGGRGTKTQYF.

In its sample, this clonotype was seen a few times. The chain recombines TRBV18 with TRBJ2-1; the match to TRBD2 covers 11 bases. Germline V gene lookup returns CDR1 KGHSH and CDR2 LQKENI. The CDR3 is 21 residues long. J gave up 5 bases and V 7 bases, and 25 bases lay outside the gene matches. This CDR3 is CASLGQQTGLAAPATNNEQFF. The CDR3 DNA reads as TGTGCCAGCTTGGGACAGCAAACGGGACTAGCGGCCCCCGCTACGAACAATGAGCAGTTCTTC.

This chain connects TRBV20-1 to TRBJ1-1; D not certain. This CDR3 has 13 amino acids. Germline CDR1 and CDR2: DFQATT and SNEGSKA (reference sequence). V was shortened by 6 bases and J by 3 bases, with 14 bases between the two germline ends. CDR3 sequence (DNA): TGCAGTGCGAGGCGTAGGGTGGACACTGAAGCTTTCTTT. Amino acids: CSARRRVDTEAFF.

V usage is TRBV21-1 and J usage is TRBJ2-2; TRBD1, the table's D call, was not compared with the DNA. TRBV21-1 is an annotated pseudogene. There are 17 residues in the CDR3. The CDR3 is CASSKTTGTGKSGELFF. CDR3 bases: TGTGCCAGCAGCAAAACAACCGGGACAGGGAAGTCCGGGGAGCTGTTTTTT.

The chain couples TRBV7-8 to TRBJ1-5; D is undetermined. Germline V CDR1 and CDR2: SGHVS, FQNEAQ. V was clipped by 10 bases and J by 1 base, with 14 bases between them. There are 14 residues in the CDR3. CDR3 DNA: TGTGCCACCTCGAGTGGCAGCAGCAATCAGCCCCAGCATTTT. Translating it yields CATSSGSSNQPQHF.

CDR3 nucleotides: TGTGCCAGCTCACCGGGACAGAGAAATGAAAAACTGTTTTTT. It codes for CASSPGQRNEKLFF. V and J are TRBV18 and TRBJ1-4; 7 nucleotides line up with TRBD1. Germline V lookup: CDR1 KGHSH, CDR2 LQKENI. V lost 3 bases to trimming and J lost 5 bases; unmatched junction nucleotides: 3. The CDR3 totals 14 residues. The whole variable domain, filled in from reference TRBV18 and TRBJ1-4, reads NAGVMQNPRHLVRRRGQEARLRCSPMKGHSHVYWYRQLPEEGLKFMVYLQKENIIDESGMPKERFSAEFPKEGPSILRIQQVVRGDSAAYFCASSPGQRNEKLFFGSGTQLSVL.

V gene TRBV6-1 combines with J gene TRBJ2-1; a weak D match, TRBD2 (7 bases). The CDR3 length is 15 residues. Per the germline V gene, CDR1 is MNHNS and CDR2 is SASEGT. V was clipped by 7 bases and J by 2 bases, with 15 bases between them. In nucleotides, the CDR3 is TGTGCCAGCACCGGAGGGGGGGTACCCTACAATGAGCAGTTCTTC. It specifies CASTGGGVPYNEQFF.

This sequence joins TRBV28 and TRBJ2-5; TRBD2 aligns across 10 bases. The V gene end was trimmed by 2 bases and the J gene end by 3 bases; junction bases not matched to a gene: 6. Looked up from germline, CDR1 is MDHEN and CDR2 is SYDVKM. The CDR3 has 16 amino acids. The CDR3 DNA reads TGTGCCAGCAGTTTAAGGGGGACTAGCGACAAAGAGACCCAGTACTTC. Residues: CASSLRGTSDKETQYF.

This chain uses TRBV5-1 with TRBJ1-2; unclear D gene. Trimming shortened V by 4 bases and J by 2 bases, and 9 bases separated the two germline ends. This CDR3 has 13 residues. Germline assignment: CDR1 SGHRS and CDR2 YFSETQ. The CDR3 DNA is TGCGCCAGCAGCAGCGACGGGAACTATGGCTACACCTTC. This sequence encodes CASSSDGNYGYTF. Using reference TRBV5-1 and TRBJ1-2 for the parts outside the CDR3, the full variable domain is KAGVTQTPRYLIKTRGQQVTLSCSPISGHRSVSWYQQTPGQGLQFLFEYFSETQRNKGNFPGRFSGRQFSNSRSEMNVSTLELGDSALYLCASSSDGNYGYTFGSGTRLTVV.

This clonotype has a count of ten or more. V is TRBV5-1 and J is TRBJ2-7; 8 nucleotides agree with TRBD1. CDR1 is SGHRS, CDR2 YFSETQ, per germline. After removal of 2 bases from V and 2 bases from J, the junction contained 6 bases not matched to a gene. The CDR3 has 15 amino acids. CDR3 residues: CASSFLTGDTYEQYF. The CDR3 DNA reads TGCGCCAGCAGCTTCCTGACAGGGGACACCTACGAGCAGTACTTC.

The rearrangement links TRBV5-1 to TRBJ2-3; TRBD2 might be the D (6 bases). This CDR3 is built from 14 residues. The germline V gene encodes CDR1 SGHRS and CDR2 YFSETQ. Trimming removed 4 bases from V and 3 bases from J, with 12 bases in between. The CDR3 nucleotides read TGCGCCAGCAGCGTGACGGGGAGGACAGATACGCAGTATTTT. It translates to CASSVTGRTDTQYF.

This clonotype was observed a few times. The V and J genes are TRBV5-1 and TRBJ2-2; 8 bases match TRBD1. J lost 0 bases, V lost 2 bases, and 3 bases had no gene match. Per the germline V gene, CDR1 is SGHRS and CDR2 is YFSETQ. This CDR3 spans 16 amino acids. This chain's CDR3 is CASSLQGVANTGELFF. The DNA for the CDR3 is TGCGCCAGCAGCTTACAGGGGGTCGCGAACACCGGGGAGCTGTTTTTT.

The chain combines TRBV29-1 with TRBJ2-7, with 9 bases matching TRBD2. V was pared by 6 bases and J by 6 bases, with 15 bases of the junction left unmatched. CDR1 is SQVTM and CDR2 is ANQGSEA in the germline V gene. The CDR3 totals 15 residues. This CDR3 is CSVGSRLAEGGEQYF. DNA for the CDR3: TGCAGCGTGGGAAGCAGACTAGCGGAGGGAGGCGAGCAGTACTTC.

The chain has TRBV20-1 and TRBJ2-4, with 11 bases that match TRBD2. The CDR3 length is 12 residues. Germline CDR1 reads DFQATT; CDR2 reads SNEGSKA (reference sequence). DNA of the CDR3: TGCAGAATAGCGGGAGGGCCTAACATTCAGTACTTC. Translated, it gives CRIAGGPNIQYF.

The sample holds a few counts of this clonotype. CDR3 loop: CASSQEQADEQYF. In DNA form, the CDR3 reads TGCGCCAGCAGCCAAGAACAGGCGGACGAGCAGTACTTC. The rearrangement joins TRBV4-3 to TRBJ2-7; the D gene is possibly TRBD1 (5 bases). V lost 0 bases, J lost 5 bases, and 8 bases lay in between. This CDR3 spans 13 amino acids. Germline-derived CDR1 and CDR2 are LGHNA and YSLEER.